This is a list of T cell receptor beta chains from one sample in a study of blood T cells in healthy people across ages. MiXCR was run by TCRdb on the 5' RACE reads, yielding one entry per CDR3 protein. The sample lists over 1.5 million distinct CDR3 sequences; around half were seen once. Sequencing was carried out using blood. These receptors originate from a woman aged 40-49 years in good health. Each CDR3 is given with its conserved first and last residue. D genes are given only for firm matches. Clone sizes are given selectively: once, few, many, or a class where the clone is expanded.

v_gene: TRBV11-2; j_gene: TRBJ2-5; d_gene: TRBD1; abundance: -; CDR3nt: TGTGCCAGCAGCTTAGCTGACAGGGGGCTAGAGACCCAGTACTTC; CDR3aa: CASSLADRGLETQYF
v_gene: TRBV20-1; j_gene: TRBJ2-1; d_gene: -; abundance: -; CDR3nt: TGCAGTGCAAATGTGAGGAGCTCCTACAATGAGCAGTTCTTC; CDR3aa: CSANVRSSYNEQFF
v_gene: TRBV6-1; j_gene: TRBJ2-7; d_gene: -; abundance: -; CDR3nt: TGTGCCAGCAGTGAATGGGGAGTGGGGGCCTACGAGCAGTACTTC; CDR3aa: CASSEWGVGAYEQYF
v_gene: TRBV20-1; j_gene: TRBJ1-2; d_gene: -; abundance: -; CDR3nt: TGCAGTGCTAGAGCATCCGGGCTAAACTATGGCTACACCTTC; CDR3aa: CSARASGLNYGYTF
v_gene: TRBV20-1; j_gene: TRBJ2-3; d_gene: TRBD1; abundance: -; CDR3nt: TGCAGTGCTGGGGACAGGGAAGATACGCAGTATTTT; CDR3aa: CSAGDREDTQYF
v_gene: TRBV20-1; j_gene: TRBJ2-2; d_gene: -; abundance: -; CDR3nt: TGCAGTGCCTCCTCCGCGGGTGCTGGGACCGGGGAGCTGTTTTTT; CDR3aa: CSASSAGAGTGELFF
v_gene: TRBV20-1; j_gene: TRBJ2-1; d_gene: TRBD2; abundance: -; CDR3nt: TGCAGTGCTAAAGAGGGACTAGCGGGGGGGCGGGGTGAGCAGTTCTTC; CDR3aa: CSAKEGLAGGRGEQFF
v_gene: TRBV27; j_gene: TRBJ2-7; d_gene: -; abundance: -; CDR3nt: TGTGCCAGCAGTTACTACTTCGGGTACGAGCAGTACTTC; CDR3aa: CASSYYFGYEQYF
v_gene: TRBV7-6; j_gene: TRBJ2-1; d_gene: TRBD2; abundance: once; CDR3nt: TGTGCCAGCAGCAAAACTAGCGGGGGGGCCAGTGAGCAGTTCTTC; CDR3aa: CASSKTSGGASEQFF
v_gene: TRBV10-3; j_gene: TRBJ2-7; d_gene: TRBD2; abundance: -; CDR3nt: TGTGCCATCGGACTAGCGGGGTCCTACGAGCAGTACTTC; CDR3aa: CAIGLAGSYEQYF
v_gene: TRBV5-6; j_gene: TRBJ1-2; d_gene: -; abundance: -; CDR3nt: TGTGCCAGCAGCCCCGGGCCTCTCCGGGAGTGGGCTAACTATGGCTACACCTTC; CDR3aa: CASSPGPLREWANYGYTF
v_gene: TRBV29-1; j_gene: TRBJ1-2; d_gene: -; abundance: few; CDR3nt: TGCAGCGTTGTCCCAGACTACACCTTC; CDR3aa: CSVVPDYTF
v_gene: TRBV10-3; j_gene: TRBJ2-5; d_gene: -; abundance: -; CDR3nt: TGTGCCATCAGTGAGTTTTTTGGGACCCTCCAGGAGACCCAGTACTTC; CDR3aa: CAISEFFGTLQETQYF
v_gene: TRBV11-2; j_gene: TRBJ1-1; d_gene: -; abundance: many; CDR3nt: TGTGCCAGCAGCTTGGAGGGGCATACTGAAGCTTTCTTT; CDR3aa: CASSLEGHTEAFF
v_gene: TRBV10-3; j_gene: TRBJ2-3; d_gene: -; abundance: -; CDR3nt: TGTGCCACCGGACAGAGTGGCACAGATACGCAGTATTTT; CDR3aa: CATGQSGTDTQYF
v_gene: TRBV7-9; j_gene: TRBJ2-3; d_gene: -; abundance: -; CDR3nt: TGTGCCAGCAGCTCTGACTACCTCGAATCCACTAGCACAGATACGCAGTATTTT; CDR3aa: CASSSDYLESTSTDTQYF
v_gene: TRBV6-5; j_gene: TRBJ2-7; d_gene: -; abundance: few; CDR3nt: TGTGCCAACGTGCCACCACTCGTGCGGGGATCCTACGAGCAGTACTTC; CDR3aa: CANVPPLVRGSYEQYF
v_gene: TRBV27; j_gene: TRBJ2-1; d_gene: TRBD2; abundance: -; CDR3nt: TGTGCCAGCAGTTTATATAGCGGGGGGACCAATGAGCAGTTCTTC; CDR3aa: CASSLYSGGTNEQFF
v_gene: TRBV20-1; j_gene: TRBJ2-7; d_gene: TRBD2; abundance: -; CDR3nt: TGCAGTGCTAGCGGACTAGCGGGGTACACCTACGAGCAGTACTTC; CDR3aa: CSASGLAGYTYEQYF
v_gene: TRBV7-9; j_gene: TRBJ1-2; d_gene: TRBD1; abundance: -; CDR3nt: TGTGCCAGCAGCTTAGTCGACAGGGGGCCTAACTATGGCTACACCTTC; CDR3aa: CASSLVDRGPNYGYTF
v_gene: TRBV12-3/TRBV12-4; j_gene: TRBJ2-7; d_gene: -; abundance: few; CDR3nt: TGTGCCAGCAGTTTGTTCTGGGGCGTCTACGAGCAGTACTTC; CDR3aa: CASSLFWGVYEQYF
v_gene: TRBV6-2/TRBV6-3; j_gene: TRBJ2-5; d_gene: -; abundance: -; CDR3nt: TGTGCCAGCAAAGGGCCCGGGGCCCCCCAAGAGACCCAGTACTTC; CDR3aa: CASKGPGAPQETQYF
v_gene: TRBV20-1; j_gene: TRBJ1-1; d_gene: -; abundance: -; CDR3nt: TGCAGTGCTCCTCTGGGGGGAGCTTTCTTT; CDR3aa: CSAPLGGAFF
v_gene: TRBV29-1; j_gene: TRBJ2-1; d_gene: -; abundance: -; CDR3nt: TGCAGCGTTTGCGATACAGGGAGTATTACCTACAATGAGCAGTTCTTC; CDR3aa: CSVCDTGSITYNEQFF
v_gene: TRBV7-9; j_gene: TRBJ2-7; d_gene: -; abundance: -; CDR3nt: TGTGCCAGCATTAATAAAGGGGACGAGCAGTACTTC; CDR3aa: CASINKGDEQYF
v_gene: TRBV7-9; j_gene: TRBJ2-5; d_gene: -; abundance: few; CDR3nt: TGTGCCAGCAGCCCCGGCGGGACACCTAAAGAGACCCAGTACTTC; CDR3aa: CASSPGGTPKETQYF
v_gene: TRBV6-5; j_gene: TRBJ2-5; d_gene: TRBD2; abundance: -; CDR3nt: TGTGCCAGCAGTTACTCGAGCGGGGGCCTTTACGAGACCCAGTACTTC; CDR3aa: CASSYSSGGLYETQYF
v_gene: TRBV9; j_gene: TRBJ2-1; d_gene: TRBD2; abundance: few; CDR3nt: TGTGCCAGCAGCGTAGGCGGCGGTGGGGGGGGTGAGCAGTTCTTC; CDR3aa: CASSVGGGGGGEQFF
v_gene: TRBV20-1; j_gene: TRBJ1-2; d_gene: TRBD1; abundance: -; CDR3nt: TGCAGTGCCTATCACCCCACGGGACAGATCTATGGCTACACCTTC; CDR3aa: CSAYHPTGQIYGYTF
v_gene: TRBV27; j_gene: TRBJ1-2; d_gene: -; abundance: -; CDR3nt: TGTGCCAGCAGTCCGGGGGGGAAATATGGCTACACCTTC; CDR3aa: CASSPGGKYGYTF
v_gene: TRBV20-1; j_gene: TRBJ2-5; d_gene: TRBD2; abundance: once; CDR3nt: TGCAGTGCTAGAGATCTGAGACTAGCGGCTGGTGAGCAGTACTTC; CDR3aa: CSARDLRLAAGEQYF
v_gene: TRBV15; j_gene: TRBJ1-1; d_gene: TRBD1; abundance: few; CDR3nt: TGTGCCACCAGCAGAATTGACAGGGACACTGAAGCTTTCTTT; CDR3aa: CATSRIDRDTEAFF
v_gene: TRBV6-2/TRBV6-3; j_gene: TRBJ2-7; d_gene: TRBD1; abundance: -; CDR3nt: TGTGCCAGCAGTTACTCGACAGGGTCCCACTACGAGCAGTACTTC; CDR3aa: CASSYSTGSHYEQYF
v_gene: TRBV28; j_gene: TRBJ2-1; d_gene: -; abundance: once; CDR3nt: TGTGCCAGCAGTTTACTGTACCGCTACAATGAGCAGTTCTTC; CDR3aa: CASSLLYRYNEQFF
v_gene: TRBV7-2; j_gene: TRBJ1-6; d_gene: TRBD1; abundance: -; CDR3nt: TGTGCCAGCAGCCAGTCCGGGACAGGTTATAATTCACCCCTCCACTTT; CDR3aa: CASSQSGTGYNSPLHF
v_gene: TRBV28; j_gene: TRBJ1-1; d_gene: -; abundance: -; CDR3nt: TGTGCCAGCAGCCGCATAGGGGGACACTGGGCTGAAGCTTTCTTT; CDR3aa: CASSRIGGHWAEAFF
v_gene: TRBV7-9; j_gene: TRBJ1-1; d_gene: TRBD1; abundance: -; CDR3nt: TGTGCCAGCAGCCCAGGGGGCGCGGGTGGAACTGAAGCTTTCTTT; CDR3aa: CASSPGGAGGTEAFF
v_gene: TRBV9; j_gene: TRBJ2-1; d_gene: TRBD1; abundance: -; CDR3nt: TGTGCCAGCAGCGTAGCGGGACAGGGCTGGAATGAGCAGTTCTTC; CDR3aa: CASSVAGQGWNEQFF